The 4 T cell receptor beta chains below all came from one sample that was sequenced in a study of T-cell reconstitution after alpha-beta-depleted transplantation in children. This sample's TCRbeta library carried unique molecular identifier barcodes. From the PCR reads, TCRdb called clonotypes with MiXCR, one entry per CDR3 protein. The sample contains hundreds of thousands of distinct CDR3 sequences, approximately 20% of which appear only once. The sample consisted of PBMCs from the stem cell graft donor, taken from the stem cell graft. Every receptor here comes from a human donor who donated a stem cell graft to a child with acute lymphoblastic leukemia.

This chain uses TRBV5-1 with TRBJ2-3; the match to TRBD2 covers 10 bases. Germline CDR1 SGHRS, CDR2 YFSETQ. The CDR3 loop spans 16 amino acids. Trimming cost V 5 bases and J 4 bases; bases outside gene matches: 10. CDR3: CASSHSLAGTPDTQYF. Here the CDR3 DNA reads TGCGCCAGCAGTCATTCACTAGCGGGAACCCCAGATACGCAGTATTTT.

The chain employs TRBV3-1 and TRBJ2-7; D is uncertain. Germline assignment: CDR1 LGHDT and CDR2 YNNKEL (reference sequence). V was shortened by 0 bases and J by 2 bases, with 17 bases between the two germline ends. This CDR3 spans 17 amino acids. The CDR3 coding sequence is TGTGCCAGCAGCCAAGATTTCATAGGGCAGCAGACCTACGAGCAGTACTTC. Its protein is CASSQDFIGQQTYEQYF.

The chain carries TRBV12-3 or TRBV12-4 and TRBJ1-2; 7 nucleotides line up with TRBD1. V lost 5 bases and J lost 3; bases outside the gene matches: 9. This CDR3 comprises 15 residues. The CDR3 DNA sequence: TGTGCCAGCAGTACCTCGGGACAGAGGCACTATGGCTACACCTTC. Translated: CASSTSGQRHYGYTF.

There are a few counts of this clonotype. The chain employs TRBV11-2 and TRBJ2-1; 10 bases are a match to TRBD1. V was clipped by 1 base and J by 5 bases; unmatched bases: 14. The CDR3 contains 19 residues. The V gene's germline CDR1 is SGHAT and CDR2 FQNNGV. CDR3 amino acids: CASSLGRQGAPSGHNEQFF. The CDR3 DNA is TGTGCCAGCAGCTTAGGGAGACAGGGGGCCCCAAGCGGGCACAATGAGCAGTTCTTC.